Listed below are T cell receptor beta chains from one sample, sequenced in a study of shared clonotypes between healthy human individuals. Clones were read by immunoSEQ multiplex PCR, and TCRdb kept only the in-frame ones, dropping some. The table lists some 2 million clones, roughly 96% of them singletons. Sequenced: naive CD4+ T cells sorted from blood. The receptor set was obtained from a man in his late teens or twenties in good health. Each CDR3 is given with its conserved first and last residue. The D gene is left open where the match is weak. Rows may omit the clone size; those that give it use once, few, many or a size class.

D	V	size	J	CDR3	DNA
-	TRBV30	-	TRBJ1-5	CAWRQNSNQPQHF	TGTGCCTGGAGACAAAATAGCAATCAGCCCCAGCATTTT
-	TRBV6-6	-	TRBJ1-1	CASSNDQSNTEAFF	TGTGCCAGCAGCAACGACCAGTCGAACACTGAAGCTTTCTTT
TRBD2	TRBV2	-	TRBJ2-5	CASSELAGVAETQYF	TGTGCCAGCAGTGAACTAGCGGGAGTTGCAGAGACCCAGTACTTC
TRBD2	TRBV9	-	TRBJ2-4	CASSRGDRGRNIQYF	TGTGCCAGCAGCCGGGGGGACCGAGGAAGGAACATTCAGTACTTC
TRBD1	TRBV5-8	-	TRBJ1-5	CASSRQGAANQPQHF	TGTGCCAGCAGCAGACAGGGGGCCGCAAATCAGCCCCAGCATTTT
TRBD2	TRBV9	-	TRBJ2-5	CASSVDPAGGETQYF	TGTGCCAGCAGCGTAGACCCTGCCGGGGGGGAGACCCAGTACTTC
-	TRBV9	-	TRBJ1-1	CASSADGLNTEAFF	TGTGCCAGCAGCGCCGACGGCTTGAACACTGAAGCTTTCTTT
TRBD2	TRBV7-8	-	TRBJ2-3	CASSLLGGLALNTQYF	TGTGCCAGCAGCCTACTGGGGGGACTAGCGTTAAATACGCAGTATTTT
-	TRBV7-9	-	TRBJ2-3	CASSRRGTDTQYF	TGTGCCAGCAGCAGGAGGGGCACAGATACGCAGTATTTT
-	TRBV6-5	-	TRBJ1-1	CASSTRGHRNTEAFF	TGTGCCAGCAGTACACGCGGACATAGGAACACTGAAGCTTTCTTT
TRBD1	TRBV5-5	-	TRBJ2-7	CASRPATGVDEQYF	TGTGCCAGCAGACCGGCGACAGGGGTGGACGAGCAGTACTTC
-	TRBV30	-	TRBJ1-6	CAWNRDQFTNSPLHF	TGTGCCTGGAACCGGGACCAATTTACAAATTCACCCCTCCACTTT
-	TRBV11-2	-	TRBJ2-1	CASSLERYNEQFF	TGTGCCAGCAGCTTAGAAAGATACAATGAGCAGTTCTTC
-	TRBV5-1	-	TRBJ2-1	CASSTGTGSSYNEQFF	TGCGCCAGCAGCACCGGTACAGGGAGCTCCTACAATGAGCAGTTCTTC
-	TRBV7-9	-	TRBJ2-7	CASSQRGLFSYEQYF	TGTGCCAGCAGCCAACGGGGACTCTTCTCCTACGAGCAGTACTTC
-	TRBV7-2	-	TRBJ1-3	CASSLAPLSGNTIYF	TGTGCCAGCAGCTTAGCCCCCCTGAGTGGAAACACCATATATTTT
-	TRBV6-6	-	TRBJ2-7	CASLGRGLVNEQYF	TGTGCCAGCCTAGGGAGGGGGCTGGTTAACGAGCAGTACTTC
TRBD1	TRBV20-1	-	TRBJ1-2	CRPGQGYTF	TGCAGACCGGGACAGGGCTACACCTTC
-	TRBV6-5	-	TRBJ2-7	CASSYPIGEQYF	TGTGCCAGCAGTTACCCTATAGGCGAGCAGTACTTC
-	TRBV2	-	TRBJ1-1	CASNQGMEGNTEAFF	TGTGCCAGCAATCAGGGGATGGAAGGGAACACTGAAGCTTTCTTT
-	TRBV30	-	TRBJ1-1	CASTRGTEAFF	TGTGCCTCGACAAGGGGCACTGAAGCTTTCTTT
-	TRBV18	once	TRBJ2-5	CASSPREETQYF	TGTGCCAGCTCACCCAGAGAGGAGACCCAGTACTTC
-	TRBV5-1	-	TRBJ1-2	CASSFSTGQSYGYTF	TGCGCCAGCAGCTTTTCCACTGGACAGAGCTATGGCTACACCTTC
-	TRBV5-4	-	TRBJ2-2	CASSLVWGQTGELFF	TGTGCCAGCAGCTTGGTATGGGGGCAAACCGGGGAGCTGTTTTTT
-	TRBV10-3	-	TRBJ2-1	CAISDREIEQFF	TGTGCCATCAGTGATCGGGAGATTGAGCAGTTCTTC
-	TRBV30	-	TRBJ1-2	CAWSVQRTNYGYTF	TGTGCCTGGAGTGTACAGAGAACTAACTATGGCTACACCTTC